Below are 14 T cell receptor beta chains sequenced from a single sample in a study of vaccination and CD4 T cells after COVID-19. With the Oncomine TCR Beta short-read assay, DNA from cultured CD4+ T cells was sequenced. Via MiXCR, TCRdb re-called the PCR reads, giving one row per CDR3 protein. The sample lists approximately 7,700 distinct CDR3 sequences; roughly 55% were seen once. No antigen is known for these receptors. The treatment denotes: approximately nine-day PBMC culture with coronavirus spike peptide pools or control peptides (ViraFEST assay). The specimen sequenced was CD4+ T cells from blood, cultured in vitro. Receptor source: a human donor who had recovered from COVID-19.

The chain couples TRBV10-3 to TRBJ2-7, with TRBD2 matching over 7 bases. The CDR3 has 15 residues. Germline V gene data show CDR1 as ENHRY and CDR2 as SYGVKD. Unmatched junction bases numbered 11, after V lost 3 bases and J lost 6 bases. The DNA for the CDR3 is TGTGCCATCAGTGAATTCCGGGGGGAGGGGCGCGAGCAGTACTTC. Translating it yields CAISEFRGEGREQYF.

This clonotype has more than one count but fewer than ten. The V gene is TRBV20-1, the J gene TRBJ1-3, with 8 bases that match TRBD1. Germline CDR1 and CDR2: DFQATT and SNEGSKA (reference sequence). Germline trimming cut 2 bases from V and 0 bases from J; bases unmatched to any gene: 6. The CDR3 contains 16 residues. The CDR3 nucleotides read TGCAGTGCTAGACGCTCAGGGGGCTTCTCTGGAAACACCATATATTTT. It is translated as CSARRSGGFSGNTIYF.

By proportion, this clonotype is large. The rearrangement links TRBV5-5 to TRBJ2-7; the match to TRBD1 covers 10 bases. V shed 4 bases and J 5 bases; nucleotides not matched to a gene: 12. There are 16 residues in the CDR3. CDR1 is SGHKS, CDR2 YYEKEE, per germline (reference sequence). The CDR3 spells CASSPRPGTGDHEQYF. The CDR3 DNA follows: TGTGCCAGCAGCCCTCGCCCCGGGACAGGGGATCACGAGCAGTACTTC.

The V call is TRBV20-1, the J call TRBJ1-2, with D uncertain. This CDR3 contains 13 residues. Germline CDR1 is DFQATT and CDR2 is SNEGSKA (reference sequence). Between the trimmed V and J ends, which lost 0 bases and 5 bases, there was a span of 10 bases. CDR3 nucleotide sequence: TGCAGTGCTAGAGACCCGTTGGGTTATGGCTACACCTTC. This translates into CSARDPLGYGYTF.

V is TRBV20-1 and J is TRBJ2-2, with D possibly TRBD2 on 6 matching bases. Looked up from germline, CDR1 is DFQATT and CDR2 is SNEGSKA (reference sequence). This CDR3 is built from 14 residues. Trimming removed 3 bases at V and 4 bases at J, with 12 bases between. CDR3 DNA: TGCAGTGCTAGGGCGGGGCGGGTCACCGGGGAGCTGTTTTTT. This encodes CSARAGRVTGELFF.

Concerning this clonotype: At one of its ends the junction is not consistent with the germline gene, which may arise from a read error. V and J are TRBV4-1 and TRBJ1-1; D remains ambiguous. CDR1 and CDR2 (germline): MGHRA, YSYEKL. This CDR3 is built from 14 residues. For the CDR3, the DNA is TGCGCCAGCAGCCACAACCTCATGAACACCGAAGCTTTCTTT. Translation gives CASSHNLMNTEAFF.

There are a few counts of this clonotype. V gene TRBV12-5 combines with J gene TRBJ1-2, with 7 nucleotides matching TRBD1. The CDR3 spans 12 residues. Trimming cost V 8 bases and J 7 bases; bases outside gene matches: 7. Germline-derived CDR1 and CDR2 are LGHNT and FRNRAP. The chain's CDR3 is CASSGQEFGYTF. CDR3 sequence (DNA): TGTGCTAGTTCTGGACAGGAGTTTGGCTACACCTTC.

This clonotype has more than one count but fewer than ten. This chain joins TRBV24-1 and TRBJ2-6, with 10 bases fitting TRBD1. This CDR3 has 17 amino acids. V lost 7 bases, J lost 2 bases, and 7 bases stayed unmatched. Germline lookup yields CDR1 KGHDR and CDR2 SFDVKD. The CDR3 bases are TGTGCCACCAGGCCCGGGACAGGGGAGCCTGGGGCCAACGTCCTGACTTTC. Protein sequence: CATRPGTGEPGANVLTF.

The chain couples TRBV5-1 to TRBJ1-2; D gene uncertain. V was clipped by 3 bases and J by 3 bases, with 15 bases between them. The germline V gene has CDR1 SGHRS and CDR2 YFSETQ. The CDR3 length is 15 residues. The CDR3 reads CASSSGEGWDYGYTF. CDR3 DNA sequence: TGCGCCAGCAGCTCCGGAGAGGGTTGGGACTATGGCTACACCTTC.

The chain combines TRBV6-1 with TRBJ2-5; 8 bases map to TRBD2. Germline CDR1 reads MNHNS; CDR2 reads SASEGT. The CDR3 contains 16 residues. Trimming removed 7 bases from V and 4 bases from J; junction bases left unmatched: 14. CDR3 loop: CASTQLTAGGPETQYF. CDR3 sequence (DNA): TGTGCCAGCACTCAACTAACGGCGGGGGGCCCAGAGACCCAGTACTTC.

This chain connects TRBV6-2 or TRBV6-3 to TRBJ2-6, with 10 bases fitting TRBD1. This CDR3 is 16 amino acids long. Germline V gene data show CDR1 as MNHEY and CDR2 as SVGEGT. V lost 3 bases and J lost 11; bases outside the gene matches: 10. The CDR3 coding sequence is TGTGCCAGCAGTTATGGAATGGGACAGGGGTTGTACGTCCTGACTTTC. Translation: CASSYGMGQGLYVLTF.

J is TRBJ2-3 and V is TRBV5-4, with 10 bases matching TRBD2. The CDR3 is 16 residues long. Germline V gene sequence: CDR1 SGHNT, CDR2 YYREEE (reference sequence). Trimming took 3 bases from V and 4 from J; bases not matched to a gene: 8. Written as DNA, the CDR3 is TGTGCCAGCAGCTCCTGGGTAGCGGGAGGCGCAGATACGCAGTATTTT. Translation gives CASSSWVAGGADTQYF.

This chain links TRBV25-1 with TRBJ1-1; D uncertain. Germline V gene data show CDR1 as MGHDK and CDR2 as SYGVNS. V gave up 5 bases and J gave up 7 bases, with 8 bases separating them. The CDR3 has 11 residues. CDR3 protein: CASSPRGEAFF. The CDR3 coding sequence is TGTGCCAGCAGTCCAAGAGGTGAAGCTTTCTTT.

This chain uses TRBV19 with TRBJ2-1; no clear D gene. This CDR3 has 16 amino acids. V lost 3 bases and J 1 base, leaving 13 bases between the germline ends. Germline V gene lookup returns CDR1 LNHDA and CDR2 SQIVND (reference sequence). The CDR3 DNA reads TGTGCCAGTAGTATTCGGAGTACCCTTTCCTACAATGAGCAGTTCTTC. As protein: CASSIRSTLSYNEQFF.